This T cell receptor (beta chain) appears in the sequencing data of a study of patients and donors after allogeneic stem cell transplantation. CDR3 length equals 14 residues. Per germline, CDR1 MNHEY and CDR2 SVGEGT. Trimming removed 4 bases at V and 2 bases at J, with 12 bases between. TCRdb passed the RT-PCR reads through MiXCR, listing each CDR3 protein once. The sample lists around 150,000 distinct CDR3 sequences, approximately 37% seen once, with around half in the top ten. The V gene is TRBV6-2 or TRBV6-3, the J gene TRBJ2-7, with D perhaps matching TRBD2 (5 bases). Sequenced sample: blood, either unsorted or a sorted T cell fraction (not recorded which). The receptor was isolated from a human donor who was either an allogeneic HSCT recipient or a stem cell or donor lymphocyte infusion donor (not recorded which). It is not recorded whose cells these are; they may come from a transplant donor. CDR3 nucleotides: TGTGCCAGCAGTTGGACGGACTTGGCCTACGAGCAGTACTTC. This gives the protein CASSWTDLAYEQYF.